This T cell receptor (beta chain) was documented in a study of T cell responses to AZD1222 COVID-19 vaccine. In the study overall: The analysis combined second doses at about 4 or about 12 weeks. Study-wide findings and caveats: Baseline antibody screening turned up just five to seven seropositive AZD1222 recipients. Sampling captured repertoires only after the peak T cell response. The donors showed a predominance of white British ancestry and of females, with possible underestimation of clonal diversity.

Points on this clone: Its antigen is unidentified.

The CDR3 spans 11 residues. Germline CDR1 and CDR2: SQVTM and ANQGSEA. The V and J ends lost 6 bases and 8 bases, in that order; junction bases with no gene match: 6. TCRdb's table, derived via immunoSEQ multiplex PCR, lists solely in-frame clones and lacks some. There are under 150,000 clones in the sample; roughly 89% occur only once, and 5% lies in the top ten. This chain joins TRBV29-1 and TRBJ1-2; 7 nucleotides match TRBD1. The sequenced sample was peripheral blood, obtained on day 0 of AZD1222 vaccination. The TCR sequence derives from an adult in good health. The CDR3 loop is CSVQTGPGYTF. CDR3 DNA sequence: TGCAGCGTCCAGACAGGGCCCGGCTACACCTTC.